A single T cell receptor beta chain is shown here with its context. This specimen belongs to a study of OX40 agonist ivuxolimab in advanced cancers. About the research overall: The study treated patients with ivuxolimab, an agonistic anti-OX40 (CD134) antibody. Patients enrolled in dose escalation were diagnosed with hepatocellular carcinoma, melanoma, renal cell or head and neck cancer.

The CDR3 runs to 15 residues. Germline lookup yields CDR1 SGHTA and CDR2 FQGNSA. Trimming stripped 4 bases from V and 1 base from J, with 13 bases between. Clones were sequenced by immunoSEQ multiplex PCR, and TCRdb holds only the in-frame ones, with some missing. The data hold some 54,000 clones, with 77% observed a single time. This chain links TRBV7-2 with TRBJ1-1; the D is unclear. The TCR originated in an adult with an advanced solid tumor such as melanoma, head and neck, liver or kidney cancer. Sequencing was performed on CD4+ or CD8+ T cells sorted from blood, taken in a trial of the OX40 agonist ivuxolimab. The CDR3 sequence is CASSSLGGPNTEAFF. CDR3 bases: TGTGCCAGCAGCTCCTTGGGAGGGCCGAACACTGAAGCTTTCTTT.